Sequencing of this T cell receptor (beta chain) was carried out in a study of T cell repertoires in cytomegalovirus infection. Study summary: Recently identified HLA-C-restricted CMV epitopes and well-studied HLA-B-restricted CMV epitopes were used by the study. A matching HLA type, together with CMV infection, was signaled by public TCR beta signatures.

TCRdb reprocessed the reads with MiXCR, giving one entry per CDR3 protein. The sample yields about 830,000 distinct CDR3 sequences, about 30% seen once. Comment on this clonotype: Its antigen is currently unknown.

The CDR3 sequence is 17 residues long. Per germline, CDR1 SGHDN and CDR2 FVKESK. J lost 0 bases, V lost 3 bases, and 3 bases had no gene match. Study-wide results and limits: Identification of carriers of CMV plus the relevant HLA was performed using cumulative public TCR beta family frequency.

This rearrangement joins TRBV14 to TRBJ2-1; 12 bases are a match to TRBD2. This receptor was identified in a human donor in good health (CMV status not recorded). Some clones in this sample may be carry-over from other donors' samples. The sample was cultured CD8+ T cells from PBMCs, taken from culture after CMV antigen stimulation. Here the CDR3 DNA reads TGTGCCAGCAGCCAGCCGGGACTAGCGGGCTCCTACAATGAGCAGTTCTTC. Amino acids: CASSQPGLAGSYNEQFF.